The clone carrying this T cell receptor (beta chain) occurred a few times. Its antigen is not known. Trimming took 1 base from V and 12 from J, leaving 13 bases between them. CDR3 length equals 13 residues. Per germline, CDR1 SGHDN and CDR2 FVKESK. The source of the sample is a study of T-cell memory formation after mild COVID-19. The study, taken as a whole, reports: Contracting clones from day 15 to 85 showed balanced CD4/CD8; later expanders favored CD4+.

TCRdb reprocessed the 5' RACE reads with MiXCR, giving one entry per CDR3 protein. In the table there are hundreds of thousands of distinct CDR3 sequences, approximately 19% of which are singletons. This receptor was taken from an adult woman who had mild COVID-19 (a few samples of this study predate the infection). Cell type and time point are not known. The material sequenced was PBMCs or a T cell subset sorted from them (not recorded which). This chain links TRBV14 with TRBJ2-1, with no clear D. The CDR3 loop is CASSQVRLFGQFF. The CDR3 nucleotides are TGTGCCAGCAGCCAAGTGAGGCTTTTTGGGCAGTTCTTC. Complete variable domain (other parts from reference TRBV14 and TRBJ2-1): EAGVTQFPSHSVIEKGQTVTLRCDPISGHDNLYWYRRVMGKEIKFLLHFVKESKQDESGMPNNRFLAERTGGTYSTLKVQPAELEDSGVYFCASSQVRLFGQFFGPGTRLTVL.